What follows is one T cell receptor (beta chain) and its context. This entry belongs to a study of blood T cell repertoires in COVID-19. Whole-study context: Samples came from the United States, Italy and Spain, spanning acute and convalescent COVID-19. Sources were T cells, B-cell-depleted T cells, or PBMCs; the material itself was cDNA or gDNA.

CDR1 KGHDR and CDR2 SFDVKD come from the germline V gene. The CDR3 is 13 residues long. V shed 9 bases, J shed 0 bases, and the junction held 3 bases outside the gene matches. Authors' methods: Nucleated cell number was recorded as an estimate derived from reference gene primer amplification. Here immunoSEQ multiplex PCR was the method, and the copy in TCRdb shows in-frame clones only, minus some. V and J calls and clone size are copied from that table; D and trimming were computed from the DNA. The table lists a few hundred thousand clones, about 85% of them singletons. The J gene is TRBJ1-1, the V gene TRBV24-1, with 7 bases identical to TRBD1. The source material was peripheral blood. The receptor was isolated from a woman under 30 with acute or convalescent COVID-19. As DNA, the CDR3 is TGTGCCACCCGGGGACAGATGAACACTGAAGCTTTCTTT. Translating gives CATRGQMNTEAFF.